This entry lists 31 T cell receptor beta chains sequenced from one sample in a study of blood T cell repertoires in COVID-19. This table comes from immunoSEQ multiplex PCR, and its TCRdb copy is limited to in-frame clones, with some not included. The sample records 90,000 to 100,000 clones, around 81% being singletons. Input material: peripheral blood. Receptors originate from a man aged 55 to 70 with acute or convalescent COVID-19.

V gene TRBV6-5 combines with J gene TRBJ2-5, with D tentatively TRBD2 (7 bases). The CDR3 contains 14 residues. Germline loops: CDR1 MNHEY, CDR2 SVGAGI. The ends were cut back, 11 bases at V and 3 bases at J, with 19 bases in the middle. The CDR3 DNA follows: TGTGCCCATCGACGATGGGAGGGGGAAGAGACCCAGTACTTC. Encoded protein: CAHRRWEGEETQYF.

The chain joins TRBV6-5 to TRBJ2-3, with 7 bases fitting TRBD1. J gave up 3 bases and V 5 bases, and 5 bases lay outside the gene matches. The germline gives CDR1 MNHEY, CDR2 SVGAGI. This CDR3 contains 14 residues. In DNA form, the CDR3 reads TGTGCCAGCAGTAGGGGACAGACAACAGATACGCAGTATTTT. This sequence encodes CASSRGQTTDTQYF.

The chain couples TRBV3-1 (or the pseudogene TRBV3-2) to TRBJ2-7; D not certain. CDR1 LGHDT and CDR2 YNNKEL come from the germline V gene (reference sequence). CDR3 length: 11 amino acids. V lost 4 bases, J lost 3 bases, and 4 bases lay in between. CDR3 region: CASSPYYEQYF. CDR3 sequence (DNA): TGTGCCAGCAGCCCTTACTACGAGCAGTACTTC.

DNA for the CDR3: TGCGCCAGCAGTGTAACCCTCCGGGACAATGAGCAGTTCTTC. Translating gives CASSVTLRDNEQFF. V usage is TRBV10-1 and J usage is TRBJ2-1; no firm D call. The CDR3 totals 14 residues. CDR1 WNHNN and CDR2 SYGVQD come from the germline V gene (reference sequence). The V gene lost 4 bases and the J gene lost 5 bases, with 12 bases spanning the gap.

The chain has TRBV19 and TRBJ1-2; the D gene is possibly TRBD1 (5 bases). CDR1 LNHDA and CDR2 SQIVND come from the germline V gene (reference sequence). The CDR3 covers 13 residues. Trimming shortened V by 3 bases and J by 8 bases, and 13 bases separated the two germline ends. The CDR3 DNA sequence: TGTGCCAGTAGTATTCCCCAGGCAGGGGGCTACACCTTC. This codes for CASSIPQAGGYTF.

This clone turned up a few times. The chain links TRBV9 to TRBJ1-6, with 9 bases identical to TRBD1. V shed 3 bases and J 5 bases; nucleotides not matched to a gene: 6. The germline CDR1 and CDR2 sequences are SGDLS and YYNGEE. The CDR3 extends over 16 amino acids. As DNA, the CDR3 is TGTGCCAGCAGCGCGGGGACAGGGAGAAATAATTCACCCCTCCACTTT. Its translation is CASSAGTGRNNSPLHF.

The chain recombines TRBV5-5 with TRBJ2-5, with a possible D match to TRBD1 (6 bases). The CDR3 totals 16 residues. V dropped 0 bases and J dropped 5 bases, with 17 bases sitting between them. Germline V CDR1 and CDR2: SGHKS, YYEKEE (reference sequence). CDR3 nucleotide sequence: TGTGCCAGCAGCTTGGCCTTAAGAGGGGGATCGGAGACCCAGTACTTC. Translation: CASSLALRGGSETQYF.

The chain uses TRBV4-1 and TRBJ1-1; 7 bases agree with TRBD1. The CDR3 has 15 amino acids. Germline-derived CDR1 and CDR2 are MGHRA and YSYEKL. V dropped 0 bases and J dropped 4; count of bases not matched to a gene: 5. The CDR3 DNA reads TGCGCCAGCAGCCAAGAATGGAACAGGGGCACTGAAGCTTTCTTT. Its protein product is CASSQEWNRGTEAFF.

The chain uses TRBV19 and TRBJ2-5, with D maybe TRBD1 (6 bases). The V and J ends lost 5 bases and 4 bases respectively, with 8 bases between them. Germline CDR1 reads LNHDA; CDR2 reads SQIVND (reference sequence). This CDR3 has 12 residues. The CDR3 region has the DNA TGTGCCAGTAGTCAGGGGACAGAGACCCAGTACTTC. It translates to CASSQGTETQYF.

V usage is TRBV11-2 and J usage is TRBJ2-5; 7 bases map to TRBD1. The length of the CDR3 is 16 residues. Per the germline V gene, CDR1 is SGHAT and CDR2 is FQNNGV. J lost 1 base, V lost 6 bases, and 11 bases had no gene match. CDR3 sequence (DNA): TGTGCCAGCAGGGGAAGGGACAGACTTTTCCAAGAGACCCAGTACTTC. Translated, it gives CASRGRDRLFQETQYF.

The V and J genes are TRBV10-3 and TRBJ1-1; TRBD1 matches at 9 bases. Trimming removed 3 bases from V and 6 bases from J; junction bases left unmatched: 5. The CDR3 is 14 amino acids. Germline V gives CDR1 ENHRY, CDR2 SYGVKD. The DNA for the CDR3 is TGTGCCATCAGTGACCCTCGACAGGGGGCTGAAGCTTTCTTT. It specifies CAISDPRQGAEAFF.

The gene calls are TRBV9 and TRBJ2-1, with TRBD2 matching over 9 bases. This CDR3 spans 16 amino acids. Trimming at V came to 4 bases and at J to 5 bases, leaving 10 bases not matched to a gene. The germline gives CDR1 SGDLS, CDR2 YYNGEE. The CDR3 DNA reads TGTGCCAGCAGCACCTCTAGGGCGGGGGGGAACAATGAGCAGTTCTTC. Translated: CASSTSRAGGNNEQFF.

V is TRBV19 and J is TRBJ1-5; D might be TRBD1 (5 bases). The V end lost 2 bases, the J end lost 6 bases, and 11 bases lay between the germline ends. The CDR3 extends over 14 amino acids. The V gene's germline CDR1 is LNHDA and CDR2 SQIVND (reference sequence). DNA for the CDR3: TGTGCCAGTAGTATAAGTGGGGCGTTTCAGCCCCAGCATTTT. It translates to CASSISGAFQPQHF.

This rearrangement joins TRBV5-1 to TRBJ1-1; perhaps TRBD1 as D (5 bases). Germline loops: CDR1 SGHRS, CDR2 YFSETQ. The CDR3 spans 13 residues. V shed 5 bases and J shed 0 bases, with 8 bases lying between them. CDR3 sequence: CASRAGMNTEAFF. The CDR3 region has the DNA TGCGCCAGCAGGGCAGGGATGAACACTGAAGCTTTCTTT.

The chain uses TRBV3-1 (or the pseudogene TRBV3-2) and TRBJ2-4; 9 nucleotides match TRBD2. Germline values: CDR1 LGHDT, CDR2 YNNKEL (reference sequence). J gave up 3 bases and V 3 bases, and 3 bases lay outside the gene matches. The CDR3 totals 15 residues. CDR3 sequence (DNA): TGTGCCAGCAGCCAGCGGGGGGGCTACAAAAACATTCAGTACTTC. Translated: CASSQRGGYKNIQYF.

The chain is built from TRBV2 and TRBJ2-1; 11 bases map to TRBD1. CDR1 and CDR2 (germline): SNHLY, FYNNEI. V was clipped by 5 bases and J by 7 bases; unmatched bases: 4. The CDR3 extends over 14 amino acids. In nucleotides, the CDR3 is TGTGCCAGCAGTTCCGGGACAGGGGGTAATGAGCAGTTCTTC. Encoded protein: CASSSGTGGNEQFF. The full variable domain, completed using reference TRBV2 and TRBJ2-1, is EPEVTQTPSHQVTQMGQEVILRCVPISNHLYFYWYRQILGQKVEFLVSFYNNEISEKSEIFDDQFSVERPDGSNFTLKIRSTKLEDSAMYFCASSSGTGGNEQFFGPGTRLTVL.

V is TRBV10-2 and J is TRBJ1-2; D not resolved. Trimming pared 4 bases from V and 3 bases from J, leaving 9 bases between. The CDR3 is 13 residues long. The germline CDR1 and CDR2 sequences are WSHSY and SAAADI. The CDR3 DNA is TGCGCCAGCAGTGTCGGGGAGGACTATGGCTACACCTTC. Translating gives CASSVGEDYGYTF.

The chain couples TRBV9 to TRBJ1-1; the D gene is possibly TRBD1 (5 bases). Germline-derived CDR1 and CDR2 are SGDLS and YYNGEE. With 5 bases removed from V and 0 bases from J, the gap between germline ends came to 17 bases. CDR3 length: 16 residues. CDR3 residues: CASSPHTTEMNTEAFF. CDR3 nucleotide sequence: TGTGCCAGCAGTCCCCACACGACAGAGATGAACACTGAAGCTTTCTTT.

The chain employs TRBV10-2 and TRBJ1-6; the match to TRBD1 covers 7 bases. After removal of 8 bases from V and 4 bases from J, the junction contained 11 bases not matched to a gene. Per the germline V gene, CDR1 is WSHSY and CDR2 is SAAADI. The CDR3 has 16 residues. The CDR3 region has the DNA TGCGCCAGCTCAAGTCGTCAGGGACAGTATAATTCACCCCTCCACTTT. Translated, it gives CASSSRQGQYNSPLHF.

This chain uses TRBV30 with TRBJ2-6; TRBD2 aligns across 7 bases. In germline, CDR1 is GTSNPN, CDR2 SVGIG (reference sequence). The CDR3 extends over 15 amino acids. With V trimmed by 4 bases and J by 0 bases, 3 bases remained unmatched. The CDR3 spells CAWNPGGSGANVLTF. The CDR3 nucleotides read TGTGCCTGGAATCCGGGGGGCTCTGGGGCCAACGTCCTGACTTTC.

V is TRBV9 and J is TRBJ2-6; D remains unclear. This CDR3 has 17 residues. V was cut by 2 bases and J by 1 base, with 13 bases left in between. Germline loops: CDR1 SGDLS, CDR2 YYNGEE. In DNA form, the CDR3 reads TGTGCCAGCAGCGTGTCGGGTAGATTTTCTGGGGCCAACGTCCTGACTTTC. Translation: CASSVSGRFSGANVLTF.

This clone has only one observation. V usage is TRBV5-1 and J usage is TRBJ1-2; 7 nucleotides align to TRBD1. V was clipped by 0 bases and J by 7 bases; unmatched bases: 12. The CDR3 extends over 16 amino acids. Germline-derived CDR1 and CDR2 are SGHRS and YFSETQ. The CDR3 DNA follows: TGCGCCAGCAGCTTGGATATTTCGACAGGGCGAGTTGGCTACACCTTC. Protein: CASSLDISTGRVGYTF.

This chain connects TRBV11-2 to TRBJ1-3; 9 bases agree with TRBD1. Germline CDR1 reads SGHAT; CDR2 reads FQNNGV. The CDR3 has 16 residues. Trimming cost V 5 bases and J 6 bases; bases outside gene matches: 11. This CDR3 reads CASSLPGQGTKNTIYF. Here the CDR3 DNA reads TGTGCCAGCAGCCTACCCGGACAGGGGACCAAAAACACCATATATTTT.

The rearrangement uses TRBV18 and TRBJ2-7, with D unclear. CDR1 and CDR2 (germline): KGHSH, LQKENI. Trimming removed 2 bases from V and 0 bases from J, with 11 bases in between. This CDR3 has 15 residues. CDR3 region: CASSPGPDGSYEQYF. CDR3 bases: TGTGCCAGCTCACCAGGGCCGGATGGCTCCTACGAGCAGTACTTC.

The chain carries TRBV11-3 and TRBJ2-3; tentatively, D is TRBD2 (5 bases). Germline V gene sequence: CDR1 SGHNT, CDR2 YENEEA. CDR3 size: 14 residues. Trimming removed 2 bases from V and 2 bases from J, with 8 bases in between. The CDR3 here is CASSLSGITDTQYF. CDR3 sequence (DNA): TGTGCCAGCAGCTTATCGGGGATCACAGATACGCAGTATTTT.

This clone appeared a few times. The V call is TRBV5-6, the J call TRBJ2-7; D is perhaps TRBD1 (6 bases). The V gene's germline CDR1 is SGHDT and CDR2 YYEEEE. This CDR3 contains 14 residues. V was trimmed by 0 bases and J by 4 bases, leaving 11 bases between them. The CDR3 DNA sequence: TGTGCCAGCAGCTTGGTGGGGGCTAGTTACGAGCAGTACTTC. Its translation is CASSLVGASYEQYF.

The chain combines TRBV7-2 with TRBJ1-5, with 8 bases matching TRBD1. With V trimmed by 5 bases and J by 4 bases, 4 bases remained unmatched. The CDR3 spans 14 residues. CDR1 SGHTA and CDR2 FQGNSA come from the germline V gene. The CDR3 spells CASSQDRGNQPQHF. The CDR3 DNA reads as TGTGCCAGCAGCCAAGACAGGGGTAATCAGCCCCAGCATTTT.

This clone has a single count. The J gene is TRBJ1-6, the V gene TRBV6-5; possibly TRBD1 for D (5 bases). From germline, CDR1 is MNHEY and CDR2 SVGAGI. The CDR3 has 15 amino acids. V was clipped by 2 bases and J by 8 bases, with 13 bases between them. This CDR3 reads CASSYRSGLDSPLHF. CDR3 DNA: TGTGCCAGCAGTTACCGGTCAGGGCTAGATTCACCCCTCCACTTT.

This clone has just one count. The V and J genes are TRBV6-1 and TRBJ1-2, with 8 bases aligning to TRBD1. The CDR3 is made up of 15 amino acids. Per the germline V gene, CDR1 is MNHNS and CDR2 is SASEGT. Unmatched junction bases numbered 5, after V lost 1 base and J lost 4 bases. The CDR3 region has the DNA TGTGCCAGCAGTGAAGTCAGGGGGCGAGGCTATGGCTACACCTTC. Translation gives CASSEVRGRGYGYTF.

The CDR3 spells CASSQLGTGVVGYTF. In DNA, the CDR3 is TGTGCCAGCAGCCAGCTTGGGACGGGGGTGGTTGGCTACACCTTC. The genes are TRBV14 and TRBJ1-2, with D perhaps TRBD1 (5 bases). The germline V gene has CDR1 SGHDN and CDR2 FVKESK. Trimming removed 3 bases from V and 7 bases from J, with 18 bases in between. The CDR3 totals 15 residues. The full variable domain, its missing parts supplied by reference TRBV14 and TRBJ1-2, is EAGVTQFPSHSVIEKGQTVTLRCDPISGHDNLYWYRRVMGKEIKFLLHFVKESKQDESGMPNNRFLAERTGGTYSTLKVQPAELEDSGVYFCASSQLGTGVVGYTFGSGTRLTVV.

This chain uses TRBV2 with TRBJ1-5; unclear D gene. Trimming took off 3 bases at V and 1 base at J, with 7 bases between the two ends. Germline CDR1 reads SNHLY; CDR2 reads FYNNEI. This CDR3 is built from 14 residues. CDR3 in amino acids: CASSDTLSNQPQHF. Here the CDR3 DNA reads TGTGCCAGCAGTGATACGCTAAGCAATCAGCCCCAGCATTTT.